This T cell receptor (beta chain) comes out of a study of OX40 agonist ivuxolimab in advanced cancers. Study at large: People in dose escalation had one of these cancers: hepatocellular carcinoma, melanoma, renal cell or head and neck cancer.

The CDR3 extends over 13 amino acids. Germline V gene lookup returns CDR1 MGHDK and CDR2 SYGVNS. V was trimmed by 5 bases and J by 4 bases, leaving 6 bases between them. As to this clone: Antigen: not known.

Assay used: immunoSEQ multiplex PCR; TCRdb lists only in-frame clones, some missing. The table records roughly 12,000 clones, 85% to 90% of them present only once. Study-wide points: Nonresponders included some who also had low normalized T-cell clonal expansion. The 0.1-3.0 mg/kg partial responders had among the lowest clonal expansion. Both blood CD4+ and CD8+ T cells showed clonal growth by week 6 at 0.1 to 3.0 mg/kg.

The TCR was taken from an adult with an advanced solid tumor such as melanoma, head and neck, liver or kidney cancer. Sequencing was performed on CD4+ or CD8+ T cells sorted from blood, taken in a trial of the OX40 agonist ivuxolimab. The chain is built from TRBV25-1 and TRBJ2-6, with D hard to call. CDR3 sequence reads: CASSPGGANVLTF. The CDR3 nucleotides read TGTGCCAGCAGTCCCGGAGGGGCCAACGTCCTGACTTTC.